Below are 25 T cell receptor beta chains sequenced from a single sample in a study of blood T cell repertoires in COVID-19. Generated by immunoSEQ multiplex PCR, the TCRdb table keeps only in-frame clones and is missing some. The sample yields over 200,000 clones, roughly 91% seen once. Sequenced sample: peripheral blood. These receptors originate from a woman aged 40-49 years who had recovered from COVID-19.

J is TRBJ2-4 and V is TRBV3-1 (or the pseudogene TRBV3-2), with 7 nucleotides matching TRBD2. This CDR3 is 17 amino acids long. Germline CDR1 and CDR2: LGHDT and YNNKEL (reference sequence). V gave up 4 bases and J gave up 0 bases; unmatched junction bases: 9. In nucleotides, the CDR3 is TGTGCCAGCAGCCCGTCCGCTAGCGGCCTAGCCAAAAACATTCAGTACTTC. It is translated as CASSPSASGLAKNIQYF.

The J gene is TRBJ1-4, the V gene TRBV11-2; unclear D gene. This CDR3 is built from 13 residues. The V gene lost 5 bases and the J gene lost 8 bases, with 12 bases spanning the gap. Per the germline V gene, CDR1 is SGHAT and CDR2 is FQNNGV. Written as DNA, the CDR3 is TGTGCCAGCAGCAACAGTTTAGAGGAAAAACTGTTTTTT. It is translated as CASSNSLEEKLFF.

This clone was found once. The chain has TRBV11-2 and TRBJ2-1; D is perhaps TRBD2 (6 bases). The CDR3 loop spans 17 amino acids. V lost 4 bases and J lost 0, with 16 bases in between. CDR1 is SGHAT, CDR2 FQNNGV, per germline. CDR3 region: CASSSRTTTSSYNEQFF. As DNA, the CDR3 is TGTGCCAGCAGCTCCCGGACTACGACGAGCTCCTACAATGAGCAGTTCTTC. Using reference TRBV11-2 and TRBJ2-1 for the parts outside the CDR3, the full variable domain is EAGVAQSPRYKIIEKRQSVAFWCNPISGHATLYWYQQILGQGPKLLIQFQNNGVVDDSQLPKDRFSAERLKGVDSTLKIQPAKLEDSAVYLCASSSRTTTSSYNEQFFGPGTRLTVL.

The chain links TRBV6-2 or TRBV6-3 to TRBJ2-1, with a possible D match to TRBD2 (6 bases). Trimming took off 2 bases at V and 10 bases at J, with 9 bases between the two ends. The CDR3 is 12 residues long. In germline, CDR1 is MNHEY, CDR2 SVGEGT. The CDR3: CASSYARGEQFF. For the CDR3, the DNA is TGTGCCAGCAGTTACGCGCGGGGCGAGCAGTTCTTC.

This clone has only a few counts. CDR3 bases: TGTGCCAGTAGTACTTCACAGGGGTTGAACACCGGGGAGCTGTTTTTT. Protein sequence: CASSTSQGLNTGELFF. The chain joins TRBV19 to TRBJ2-2; 7 nucleotides align to TRBD1. Germline V lookup: CDR1 LNHDA, CDR2 SQIVND (reference sequence). The CDR3 runs 16 residues. The trim removed 4 bases at V and 1 base at J, leaving 6 bases unmatched.

The chain employs TRBV7-2 and TRBJ2-1; 10 nucleotides agree with TRBD2. The CDR3 has 15 amino acids. Trimming took 5 bases from V and 3 from J; bases not matched to a gene: 4. CDR1 is SGHTA and CDR2 is FQGNSA in the germline V gene. CDR3 DNA: TGTGCCAGCAGCGCCCGGACTAGCGGCTACAATGAGCAGTTCTTC. Translating it yields CASSARTSGYNEQFF.

The gene calls are TRBV19 and TRBJ1-2; D not certain. V shed 6 bases and J shed 4 bases, with 12 bases lying between them. CDR3 length: 13 residues. Looked up from germline, CDR1 is LNHDA and CDR2 is SQIVND (reference sequence). CDR3 nucleotides: TGTGCCAGTAGGGCGCCTGGAGGCTATGGCTACACCTTC. This gives the protein CASRAPGGYGYTF.

The sample holds one count of this clone. This sequence joins TRBV5-1 and TRBJ2-5; D is unresolved. The CDR3 length is 11 residues. The germline V and J ends were trimmed by 9 bases and 4 bases, with 10 bases remaining between them. In germline, CDR1 is SGHRS, CDR2 YFSETQ. This chain's CDR3 is CATANGETQYF. The DNA of the CDR3 is TGCGCCACCGCGAATGGAGAGACCCAGTACTTC. The entire variable domain, with the rest obtained from reference TRBV5-1 and TRBJ2-5, is as follows: KAGVTQTPRYLIKTRGQQVTLSCSPISGHRSVSWYQQTPGQGLQFLFEYFSETQRNKGNFPGRFSGRQFSNSRSEMNVSTLELGDSALYLCATANGETQYFGPGTRLLVL.

This sequence joins TRBV6-6 and TRBJ1-2; tentatively, D is TRBD1 (5 bases). From germline, CDR1 is MNHNY and CDR2 SVGAGI (reference sequence). This CDR3 is built from 14 residues. V lost 5 bases to trimming and J lost 3 bases, with 13 bases between them. The CDR3 region is CASSGGEGYYGYTF. Written as DNA, the CDR3 is TGTGCCAGCAGTGGGGGGGAGGGATACTATGGCTACACCTTC.

The V call is TRBV28, the J call TRBJ2-7; 9 bases agree with TRBD2. This CDR3 spans 15 amino acids. Germline lookup yields CDR1 MDHEN and CDR2 SYDVKM. Trimming at V came to 6 bases and at J to 5 bases, leaving 11 bases not matched to a gene. The CDR3 spells CASRPPGLARNEQYF. CDR3 nucleotide sequence: TGTGCCAGCAGACCCCCGGGACTAGCTAGGAACGAGCAGTACTTC.

The rearrangement joins TRBV4-3 to TRBJ2-7; D possibly corresponds to TRBD1 (5 bases). The CDR3 is 15 amino acids. Deletions cut 4 bases from V and 1 base from J, with 14 bases between. Germline CDR1 is LGHNA and CDR2 is YSLEER. The CDR3 is CASSPSWAGSYEQYF. The CDR3 DNA reads as TGCGCCAGCAGCCCCTCGTGGGCAGGGTCCTACGAGCAGTACTTC.

The V and J genes are TRBV5-4 and TRBJ2-1, with TRBD2 identical over 9 bases. Germline values: CDR1 SGHNT, CDR2 YYREEE (reference sequence). J was trimmed by 2 bases and V by 7 bases; bases with no gene match: 4. This CDR3 is built from 14 residues. The CDR3 DNA is TGTGCCAGCGGGGCGGGAGGGACCTACAATGAGCAGTTCTTC. This sequence encodes CASGAGGTYNEQFF.

The chain combines TRBV19 with TRBJ1-2; D is uncertain. The CDR3 spans 14 residues. V dropped 6 bases and J dropped 3 bases, with 14 bases sitting between them. Per the germline V gene, CDR1 is LNHDA and CDR2 is SQIVND (reference sequence). CDR3 sequence reads: CASRSGSGYYGYTF. For the CDR3, the DNA is TGTGCCAGTAGGTCGGGGTCGGGCTACTATGGCTACACCTTC.

The chain employs TRBV30 and TRBJ2-2, with TRBD1 matching over 7 bases. Germline assignment: CDR1 GTSNPN and CDR2 SVGIG (reference sequence). Trimming at V came to 3 bases and at J to 2 bases, leaving 6 bases not matched to a gene. The CDR3 is 15 amino acids. The CDR3 nucleotides read TGTGCCTGGAGGGCCGGGACAGTAAACACCGGGGAGCTGTTTTTT. Translating it yields CAWRAGTVNTGELFF.

The chain combines TRBV19 with TRBJ1-3, with 10 bases matching TRBD1. V lost 10 bases and J lost 4; bases outside the gene matches: 13. The CDR3 covers 16 residues. Germline CDR1 is LNHDA and CDR2 is SQIVND (reference sequence). CDR3 region: CATRPGQGKSGNTIYF. DNA for the CDR3: TGTGCCACCCGACCGGGACAGGGGAAATCGGGAAACACCATATATTTT.

The V gene is TRBV11-3, the J gene TRBJ1-3; 9 nucleotides agree with TRBD1. J gave up 0 bases and V 5 bases, and 2 bases lay outside the gene matches. CDR3 length: 15 amino acids. The germline V gene encodes CDR1 SGHNT and CDR2 YENEEA. CDR3 DNA sequence: TGTGCCAGCAGCGGGACAGGGAGCTCTGGAAACACCATATATTTT. Translated, it gives CASSGTGSSGNTIYF. The full variable domain, completed using reference TRBV11-3 and TRBJ1-3, is EAGVVQSPRYKIIEKKQPVAFWCNPISGHNTLYWYLQNLGQGPELLIRYENEEAVDDSQLPKDRFSAERLKGVDSTLKIQPAELGDSAVYLCASSGTGSSGNTIYFGEGSWLTVV.

This clone has just one count. A junction end diverges from the germline sequence, so it may reflect a read error. Other DNA sequences of this sample code for an identical CDR3. The chain carries TRBV7-9 and TRBJ2-2; the match to TRBD2 covers 9 bases. The CDR3 length is 14 residues. The V gene's germline CDR1 is SEHNR and CDR2 FQNEAQ (reference sequence). The CDR3 region is CASTQAGAGGELFF. CDR3 nucleotides: TGTGCCAGCACCCAAGCAGGGGCGGGAGGGGAGCTATTTTTT.

V usage is TRBV13 and J usage is TRBJ2-2; 7 bases match TRBD1. This CDR3 has 14 residues. In germline, CDR1 is PRHDT, CDR2 FYEKMQ (reference sequence). V lost 8 bases and J lost 0; bases outside the gene matches: 3. The CDR3 loop is CASRDSANTGELFF. CDR3 in DNA: TGTGCCAGCCGGGACAGCGCGAACACCGGGGAGCTGTTTTTT. The full variable domain, with the rest looked up from reference TRBV13 and TRBJ2-2, is AAGVIQSPRHLIKEKRETATLKCYPIPRHDTVYWYQQGPGQDPQFLISFYEKMQSDKGSIPDRFSAQQFSDYHSELNMSSLELGDSALYFCASRDSANTGELFFGEGSRLTVL.

DNA for the CDR3: TGTGCCAGCAGCCCCGGGACTAGCGCGGGTACGCAGTATTTT. It is translated as CASSPGTSAGTQYF. The chain recombines TRBV7-2 with TRBJ2-3, with 10 bases lining up with TRBD2. The CDR3 extends over 14 amino acids. V lost 5 bases to trimming and J lost 8 bases; unmatched junction nucleotides: 7. In germline, CDR1 is SGHTA, CDR2 FQGNSA.

The rearrangement links TRBV19 to TRBJ2-2, with D possibly being TRBD2 (6 bases). V lost 5 bases and J lost 1, with 14 bases in between. The CDR3 has 16 amino acids. Germline lookup yields CDR1 LNHDA and CDR2 SQIVND (reference sequence). The CDR3 nucleotides are TGTGCCAGTAGTCTCGCAATGGGGGGGAACACCGGGGAGCTGTTTTTT. It encodes CASSLAMGGNTGELFF.

This chain uses TRBV6-5 with TRBJ1-1, with D possibly being TRBD1 (6 bases). CDR3 length equals 13 residues. Trimming left V 0 bases short and J 7 bases short, with 9 bases between. CDR1 is MNHEY, CDR2 SVGAGI, per germline. DNA for the CDR3: TGTGCCAGCAGTTACTCAGGGGGTGGTGAAGCTTTCTTT. Protein product: CASSYSGGGEAFF.

The chain links TRBV29-1 to TRBJ2-3; TRBD2 is a possible D gene (6 bases). There are 13 residues in the CDR3. Germline CDR1 SQVTM, CDR2 ANQGSEA. Trimming took off 4 bases at V and 5 bases at J, with 13 bases between the two ends. CDR3 loop: CSVVSSGGDTQYF. The CDR3 region has the DNA TGCAGCGTTGTGAGTAGCGGAGGAGATACGCAGTATTTT.

The rearrangement links TRBV7-3 to TRBJ2-1, with 7 bases aligning to TRBD2. J was trimmed by 7 bases and V by 5 bases; bases with no gene match: 17. This CDR3 spans 17 amino acids. Germline loops: CDR1 SGHTA, CDR2 FQGTGA. The CDR3 loop is CASSHTGGAGVGNEQFF. In DNA form, the CDR3 reads TGTGCCAGCAGCCATACCGGTGGGGCGGGAGTAGGGAATGAGCAGTTCTTC.

The chain couples TRBV14 to TRBJ2-7, with D possibly matching TRBD2 (6 bases). CDR3 length: 14 amino acids. V shed 3 bases and J shed 2 bases, with 11 bases lying between them. Looked up from germline, CDR1 is SGHDN and CDR2 is FVKESK. The CDR3 loop reads CASSQRLGAYEQYF. The CDR3 DNA follows: TGTGCCAGCAGCCAGAGACTAGGGGCCTACGAGCAGTACTTC.

This chain connects TRBV19 to TRBJ1-3, with TRBD1 matching over 10 bases. V lost 6 bases and J lost 0; bases outside the gene matches: 2. Germline loops: CDR1 LNHDA, CDR2 SQIVND (reference sequence). There are 15 residues in the CDR3. CDR3 protein: CASSRDRGSGNTIYF. DNA of the CDR3: TGTGCCAGTAGCCGGGACAGGGGCTCTGGAAACACCATATATTTT.